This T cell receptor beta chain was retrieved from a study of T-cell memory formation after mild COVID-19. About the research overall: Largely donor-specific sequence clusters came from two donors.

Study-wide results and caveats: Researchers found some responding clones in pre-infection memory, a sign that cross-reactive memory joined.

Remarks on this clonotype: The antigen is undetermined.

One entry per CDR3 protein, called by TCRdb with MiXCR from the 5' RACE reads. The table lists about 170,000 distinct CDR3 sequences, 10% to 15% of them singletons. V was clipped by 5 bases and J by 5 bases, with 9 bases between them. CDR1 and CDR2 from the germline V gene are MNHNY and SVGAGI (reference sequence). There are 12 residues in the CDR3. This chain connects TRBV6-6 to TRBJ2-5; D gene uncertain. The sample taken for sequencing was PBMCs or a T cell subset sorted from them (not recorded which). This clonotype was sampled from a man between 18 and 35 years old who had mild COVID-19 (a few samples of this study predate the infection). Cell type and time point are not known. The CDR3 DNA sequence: TGTGCCAGCAGTAGACCATTGGAGACCCAGTACTTC. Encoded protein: CASSRPLETQYF.